These T cell receptor beta chains were read from a single sample in a study of T cell responses to AZD1222 COVID-19 vaccine. Clones were read by immunoSEQ multiplex PCR, and TCRdb kept only the in-frame ones, dropping some. The sample holds 180,000 or so clones; around 94% are singletons and the top ten take 0.64%. Sequences were derived from peripheral blood, sampled on day 0 of AZD1222 vaccination. Source of these receptors: an adult in good health. CDR3s include the opening cysteine and the closing phenylalanine or tryptophan. The order of the fields is J gene, clone size, D gene, V gene, CDR3 protein, CDR3 DNA. D genes are given only for firm matches. Size values are once, few and many counts, or a class for expanded clones, and some rows have none.

j_gene: TRBJ2-3
abundance: NA
d_gene: TRBD2
v_gene: TRBV7-9
CDR3aa: CASSVSGRTDTQYF
CDR3nt: TGTGCCAGCAGCGTTAGCGGGAGGACAGATACGCAGTATTTT

j_gene: TRBJ2-1
abundance: NA
d_gene: NA
v_gene: TRBV3-1/TRBV3-2
CDR3aa: CASSQSGTVNEQFF
CDR3nt: TGTGCCAGCAGCCAATCTGGGACTGTCAATGAGCAGTTCTTC

j_gene: TRBJ1-6
abundance: NA
d_gene: NA
v_gene: TRBV6-6
CDR3aa: CASTTGLNNSPLHF
CDR3nt: TGTGCCAGCACCACGGGACTAAATAATTCACCCCTCCACTTT

j_gene: TRBJ2-2
abundance: NA
d_gene: TRBD1
v_gene: TRBV11-2
CDR3aa: CASSSVQGSGELFF
CDR3nt: TGTGCCAGCAGCTCCGTACAGGGGTCCGGGGAGCTGTTTTTT

j_gene: TRBJ2-2
abundance: NA
d_gene: NA
v_gene: TRBV10-3
CDR3aa: CAIRGAGELFF
CDR3nt: TGTGCCATCAGAGGGGCCGGGGAGCTGTTTTTT

j_gene: TRBJ2-7
abundance: NA
d_gene: TRBD2
v_gene: TRBV28
CDR3aa: CASSTGLAGVEQYF
CDR3nt: TGTGCCAGCAGCACGGGACTAGCGGGAGTGGAGCAGTACTTC

j_gene: TRBJ1-4
abundance: NA
d_gene: NA
v_gene: TRBV5-8
CDR3aa: CASSLTLRGVDEKLFF
CDR3nt: TGTGCCAGCAGCCTAACCCTCAGGGGTGTGGACGAAAAACTGTTTTTT

j_gene: TRBJ1-2
abundance: NA
d_gene: TRBD1
v_gene: TRBV15
CDR3aa: CATSRDLSFVGQGRYGYTF
CDR3nt: TGTGCCACCAGCAGAGATTTAAGTTTTGTGGGACAGGGCCGCTATGGCTACACCTTC

j_gene: TRBJ2-1
abundance: NA
d_gene: NA
v_gene: TRBV11-2
CDR3aa: CASSLQEHEQFF
CDR3nt: TGTGCCAGCAGCTTACAAGAGCATGAGCAGTTCTTC

j_gene: TRBJ1-3
abundance: NA
d_gene: TRBD1
v_gene: TRBV28
CDR3aa: CASSGQGNLAGNTIYF
CDR3nt: TGTGCCAGCAGTGGACAGGGGAACCTGGCTGGAAACACCATATATTTT

j_gene: TRBJ2-7
abundance: NA
d_gene: NA
v_gene: TRBV3-1/TRBV3-2
CDR3aa: CASSQGYEQYF
CDR3nt: TGTGCCAGCAGCCAAGGTTACGAGCAGTACTTC

j_gene: TRBJ2-1
abundance: NA
d_gene: NA
v_gene: TRBV6-1
CDR3aa: CASSEGNEQFF
CDR3nt: TGTGCCAGCAGTGAGGGGAATGAGCAGTTCTTC

j_gene: TRBJ1-1
abundance: NA
d_gene: NA
v_gene: TRBV28
CDR3aa: CASGGGRRTEAFF
CDR3nt: TGTGCCAGTGGGGGGGGAAGGAGGACTGAAGCTTTCTTT

j_gene: TRBJ1-5
abundance: NA
d_gene: NA
v_gene: TRBV30
CDR3aa: CACSGGSNQPQHF
CDR3nt: TGTGCCTGCTCGGGGGGTAGCAATCAGCCCCAGCATTTT

j_gene: TRBJ1-3
abundance: NA
d_gene: NA
v_gene: TRBV30
CDR3aa: CAWSPSYSGNTIYF
CDR3nt: TGTGCCTGGAGCCCCAGCTACTCTGGAAACACCATATATTTT

j_gene: TRBJ1-5
abundance: once
d_gene: NA
v_gene: TRBV3-1/TRBV3-2
CDR3aa: CASSFQGQPQHF
CDR3nt: TGTGCCAGCAGTTTTCAGGGCCAGCCCCAGCATTTT

j_gene: TRBJ1-2
abundance: NA
d_gene: NA
v_gene: TRBV29-1
CDR3aa: CSGGQAISGYTF
CDR3nt: TGCAGTGGAGGGCAGGCTATATCCGGCTACACCTTC

j_gene: TRBJ2-3
abundance: NA
d_gene: TRBD2
v_gene: TRBV2
CDR3aa: CASSVLGTNSFADTQYF
CDR3nt: TGTGCCAGCAGCGTACTAGGGACTAATTCGTTTGCAGATACGCAGTATTTT

j_gene: TRBJ1-3
abundance: NA
d_gene: NA
v_gene: TRBV30
CDR3aa: CAWSVRPRGSGNTIYF
CDR3nt: TGTGCCTGGAGTGTCCGACCCCGGGGCTCTGGAAACACCATATATTTT

j_gene: TRBJ1-3
abundance: once
d_gene: NA
v_gene: TRBV6-1
CDR3aa: CASSEVASSGNTIYF
CDR3nt: TGTGCCAGCAGTGAAGTTGCAAGCTCTGGAAACACCATATATTTT

j_gene: TRBJ1-5
abundance: NA
d_gene: NA
v_gene: TRBV5-8
CDR3aa: CASSLGNPQHF
CDR3nt: TGTGCCAGCAGCTTAGGGAATCCCCAGCATTTT

j_gene: TRBJ2-4
abundance: NA
d_gene: NA
v_gene: TRBV6-5
CDR3aa: CASSSPGYLAKNIQYF
CDR3nt: TGTGCCAGCAGTTCCCCCGGATACCTAGCCAAAAACATTCAGTACTTC

j_gene: TRBJ1-1
abundance: NA
d_gene: NA
v_gene: TRBV30
CDR3aa: CAWSQGRNTEAFF
CDR3nt: TGTGCCTGGAGTCAGGGGAGGAACACTGAAGCTTTCTTT

j_gene: TRBJ2-7
abundance: NA
d_gene: NA
v_gene: TRBV5-6
CDR3aa: CASSSHYEQYF
CDR3nt: TGTGCCAGCAGCTCGCACTACGAGCAGTACTTC

j_gene: TRBJ2-1
abundance: NA
d_gene: NA
v_gene: TRBV20-1
CDR3aa: CSAGSNNEQFF
CDR3nt: TGCAGTGCCGGGTCCAACAATGAGCAGTTCTTC

j_gene: TRBJ1-1
abundance: NA
d_gene: TRBD1
v_gene: TRBV18
CDR3aa: CASSPGQGYTEAFF
CDR3nt: TGTGCCAGCTCACCGGGACAGGGCTACACTGAAGCTTTCTTT

j_gene: TRBJ2-3
abundance: NA
d_gene: TRBD2
v_gene: TRBV5-4
CDR3aa: CASSPGLATDTQYF
CDR3nt: TGTGCCAGCAGCCCGGGACTAGCCACAGATACGCAGTATTTT

j_gene: TRBJ1-1
abundance: NA
d_gene: TRBD1
v_gene: TRBV2
CDR3aa: CASSLRTGDTEAFF
CDR3nt: TGTGCCAGCAGTCTTCGGACAGGGGACACTGAAGCTTTCTTT

j_gene: TRBJ2-3
abundance: NA
d_gene: NA
v_gene: TRBV6-5
CDR3aa: CASSSLGVADTQYF
CDR3nt: TGTGCCAGCAGCTCCTTGGGAGTAGCAGATACGCAGTATTTT

j_gene: TRBJ2-4
abundance: NA
d_gene: NA
v_gene: TRBV1
CDR3aa: CTSSQEGGGLGIQYF
CDR3nt: TGCACCAGCAGCCAAGAGGGTGGAGGGCTTGGCATTCAGTACTTC

j_gene: TRBJ1-6
abundance: NA
d_gene: NA
v_gene: TRBV3-1/TRBV3-2
CDR3aa: CASSQGADSPLHF
CDR3nt: TGTGCCAGCAGCCAGGGCGCTGATTCACCCCTCCACTTT

j_gene: TRBJ2-1
abundance: many
d_gene: TRBD2
v_gene: TRBV28
CDR3aa: CASSFSAGEVNEQFF
CDR3nt: TGTGCCAGCAGTTTCTCAGCGGGAGAGGTCAATGAGCAGTTCTTC

j_gene: TRBJ2-5
abundance: NA
d_gene: NA
v_gene: TRBV6-5
CDR3aa: CASSYSSYETQYF
CDR3nt: TGTGCCAGCAGTTACTCGAGCTATGAGACCCAGTACTTC

j_gene: TRBJ1-1
abundance: NA
d_gene: NA
v_gene: TRBV5-1
CDR3aa: CASSFQQGDTEAFF
CDR3nt: TGCGCCAGCAGCTTCCAGCAGGGCGATACTGAAGCTTTCTTT

j_gene: TRBJ1-1
abundance: NA
d_gene: NA
v_gene: TRBV29-1
CDR3aa: CSADRWGTEAFF
CDR3nt: TGCAGCGCCGACAGGTGGGGCACTGAAGCTTTCTTT

j_gene: TRBJ2-7
abundance: NA
d_gene: TRBD2
v_gene: TRBV4-1
CDR3aa: CASSLYGLGGRAYEQYF
CDR3nt: TGCGCCAGCAGCCTCTACGGGTTAGGCGGGAGGGCCTACGAGCAGTACTTC

j_gene: TRBJ2-2
abundance: NA
d_gene: TRBD2
v_gene: TRBV6-5
CDR3aa: CASSPPGLAGGELFF
CDR3nt: TGTGCCAGCAGTCCCCCGGGACTAGCGGGAGGGGAGCTGTTTTTT

j_gene: TRBJ2-5
abundance: NA
d_gene: NA
v_gene: TRBV5-1
CDR3aa: CASSLDSGAWETQYF
CDR3nt: TGCGCCAGCAGCTTGGACTCAGGGGCTTGGGAGACCCAGTACTTC

j_gene: TRBJ1-5
abundance: NA
d_gene: TRBD1
v_gene: TRBV25-1
CDR3aa: CASSGQGNQPQHF
CDR3nt: TGTGCCAGCAGTGGACAGGGGAATCAGCCCCAGCATTTT

j_gene: TRBJ2-3
abundance: NA
d_gene: NA
v_gene: TRBV2
CDR3aa: CASSDWALTTDTQYF
CDR3nt: TGTGCCAGCAGTGATTGGGCCCTCACGACAGATACGCAGTATTTT

j_gene: TRBJ1-1
abundance: NA
d_gene: NA
v_gene: TRBV11-3
CDR3aa: CASSFGRHTEAFF
CDR3nt: TGTGCCAGCAGCTTTGGGAGGCACACTGAAGCTTTCTTT

j_gene: TRBJ1-4
abundance: once
d_gene: NA
v_gene: TRBV14
CDR3aa: CASSQGRQGNEKLFF
CDR3nt: TGTGCCAGCAGCCAAGGGCGGCAGGGAAACGAAAAACTGTTTTTT

j_gene: TRBJ1-3
abundance: NA
d_gene: NA
v_gene: TRBV9
CDR3aa: CASSVGLISGNTIYF
CDR3nt: TGTGCCAGCAGCGTAGGGCTGATCTCTGGAAACACCATATATTTT

j_gene: TRBJ2-1
abundance: NA
d_gene: NA
v_gene: TRBV7-2
CDR3aa: CASSLVGGNNEQFF
CDR3nt: TGTGCCAGCAGCTTAGTTGGGGGGAACAATGAGCAGTTCTTC

j_gene: TRBJ1-4
abundance: NA
d_gene: NA
v_gene: TRBV6-5
CDR3aa: CASSYLNEKLFF
CDR3nt: TGTGCCAGCAGTTACCTTAATGAAAAACTGTTTTTT

j_gene: TRBJ1-3
abundance: NA
d_gene: NA
v_gene: TRBV14
CDR3aa: CASGLGNTIYF
CDR3nt: TGTGCCAGCGGGCTAGGAAACACCATATATTTT

j_gene: TRBJ2-5
abundance: NA
d_gene: NA
v_gene: TRBV12-3/TRBV12-4
CDR3aa: CASSLAQGGTQYF
CDR3nt: TGTGCCAGCAGTTTAGCTCAGGGCGGGACCCAGTACTTC

j_gene: TRBJ1-2
abundance: NA
d_gene: NA
v_gene: TRBV3-1/TRBV3-2
CDR3aa: CASSQGTPNGYTF
CDR3nt: TGTGCCAGCAGCCAAGGGACACCGAACGGCTACACCTTC

j_gene: TRBJ1-1
abundance: NA
d_gene: NA
v_gene: TRBV9
CDR3aa: CASSPSPFTEAFF
CDR3nt: TGTGCCAGCAGTCCCAGCCCGTTCACTGAAGCTTTCTTT

j_gene: TRBJ1-4
abundance: NA
d_gene: NA
v_gene: TRBV2
CDR3aa: CASRSGKAIHEKLFF
CDR3nt: TGTGCCAGCCGATCCGGAAAGGCCATCCATGAAAAACTGTTTTTT

j_gene: TRBJ1-3
abundance: NA
d_gene: NA
v_gene: TRBV11-2
CDR3aa: CASSLGHTIYF
CDR3nt: TGTGCCAGCAGCTTGGGCCACACCATATATTTT

j_gene: TRBJ1-5
abundance: NA
d_gene: NA
v_gene: TRBV30
CDR3aa: CAWSVRANQPQHF
CDR3nt: TGTGCCTGGAGTGTACGAGCCAATCAGCCCCAGCATTTT

j_gene: TRBJ1-1
abundance: NA
d_gene: NA
v_gene: TRBV7-9
CDR3aa: CASSPRRGDTEAFF
CDR3nt: TGTGCCAGCAGCCCCCGGAGGGGGGACACTGAAGCTTTCTTT

j_gene: TRBJ1-1
abundance: NA
d_gene: NA
v_gene: TRBV6-5
CDR3aa: CASRTQGQPEAFF
CDR3nt: TGTGCCAGCAGGACACAGGGTCAACCTGAAGCTTTCTTT

j_gene: TRBJ2-3
abundance: NA
d_gene: TRBD2
v_gene: TRBV7-9
CDR3aa: CASSPLGREGRIDTQYF
CDR3nt: TGTGCCAGCAGCCCTCTAGGGCGGGAGGGCCGAATAGATACGCAGTATTTT

j_gene: TRBJ1-6
abundance: NA
d_gene: NA
v_gene: TRBV25-1
CDR3aa: CASSEYTSGSPLHF
CDR3nt: TGTGCCAGCAGTGAATATACTTCGGGGTCACCCCTCCACTTT

j_gene: TRBJ2-1
abundance: NA
d_gene: TRBD2
v_gene: TRBV15
CDR3aa: CATSSATSGTRNEQFF
CDR3nt: TGTGCCACCAGTTCAGCGACTAGCGGGACTCGGAATGAGCAGTTCTTC

j_gene: TRBJ2-7
abundance: NA
d_gene: TRBD2
v_gene: TRBV24-1
CDR3aa: CATSDQNGTSGYSYEQYF
CDR3nt: TGTGCCACCAGTGATCAAAACGGGACTAGCGGATACTCCTACGAGCAGTACTTC

j_gene: TRBJ2-2
abundance: NA
d_gene: NA
v_gene: TRBV4-1
CDR3aa: CASSISGISGELFF
CDR3nt: TGCGCCAGCAGCATTTCCGGGATATCCGGGGAGCTGTTTTTT